The clone carrying this T cell receptor (beta chain) was observed a handful of times. This entry comes from a study of blood T cell repertoires in COVID-19. Measured with immunoSEQ multiplex PCR; TCRdb has only the in-frame clones, and not every one. This table has a few hundred thousand clones, nearly 90% appearing once. The study recruited people aged about 18 to 95 years across around 23 US areas. Germline V CDR1 and CDR2: MNHEY, SVGAGI. The CDR3 spans 14 residues. The V segment lost 6 bases and the J segment 1 base; nucleotides outside the gene matches: 3. The source material was PBMCs or T cells enriched from blood (not recorded which). J is TRBJ2-7 and V is TRBV6-5, with 10 nucleotides matching TRBD1. This receptor was obtained from a woman between 18 and 30 years old with acute COVID-19. The CDR3 coding sequence is TGTGCCAGCAGGGACAGGGGGTATTCCTACGAGCAGTACTTC. Translating it yields CASRDRGYSYEQYF.